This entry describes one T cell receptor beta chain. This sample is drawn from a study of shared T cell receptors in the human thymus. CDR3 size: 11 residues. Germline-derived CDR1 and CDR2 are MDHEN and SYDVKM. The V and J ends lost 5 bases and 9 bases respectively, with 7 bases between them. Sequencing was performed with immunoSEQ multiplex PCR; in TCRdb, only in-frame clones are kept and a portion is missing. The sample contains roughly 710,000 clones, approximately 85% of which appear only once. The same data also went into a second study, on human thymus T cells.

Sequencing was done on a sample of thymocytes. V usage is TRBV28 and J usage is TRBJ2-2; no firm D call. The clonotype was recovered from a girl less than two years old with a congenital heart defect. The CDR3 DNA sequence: TGTGCCAGCAGTCCCGGTCGGGAGCTGTTTTTT. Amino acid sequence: CASSPGRELFF. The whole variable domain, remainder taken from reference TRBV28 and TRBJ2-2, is DVKVTQSSRYLVKRTGEKVFLECVQDMDHENMFWYRQDPGLGLRLIYFSYDVKMKEKGDIPEGYSVSREKKERFSLILESASTNQTSMYLCASSPGRELFFGEGSRLTVL.